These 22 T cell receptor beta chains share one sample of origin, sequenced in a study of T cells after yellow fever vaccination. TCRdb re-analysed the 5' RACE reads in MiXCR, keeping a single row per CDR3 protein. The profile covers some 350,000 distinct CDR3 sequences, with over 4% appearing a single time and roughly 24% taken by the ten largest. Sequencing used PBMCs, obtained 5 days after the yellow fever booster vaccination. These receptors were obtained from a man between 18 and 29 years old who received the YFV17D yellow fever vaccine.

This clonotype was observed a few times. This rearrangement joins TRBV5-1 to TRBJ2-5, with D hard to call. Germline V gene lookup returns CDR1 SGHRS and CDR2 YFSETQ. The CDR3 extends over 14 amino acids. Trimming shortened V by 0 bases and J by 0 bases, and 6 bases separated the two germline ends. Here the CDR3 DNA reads TGCGCCAGCAGCTTGGAGCCAAACCAAGAGACCCAGTACTTC. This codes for CASSLEPNQETQYF.

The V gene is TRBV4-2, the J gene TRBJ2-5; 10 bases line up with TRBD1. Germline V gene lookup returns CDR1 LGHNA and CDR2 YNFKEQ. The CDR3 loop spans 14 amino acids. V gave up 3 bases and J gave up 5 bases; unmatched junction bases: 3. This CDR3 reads CASSQGTGDETQYF. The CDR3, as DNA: TGTGCCAGCAGCCAGGGGACAGGGGACGAGACCCAGTACTTC.

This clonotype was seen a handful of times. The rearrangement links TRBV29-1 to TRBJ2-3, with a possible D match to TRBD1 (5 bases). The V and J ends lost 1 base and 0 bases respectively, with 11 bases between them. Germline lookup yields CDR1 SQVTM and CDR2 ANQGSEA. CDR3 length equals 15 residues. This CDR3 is CSVEGTGASTDTQYF. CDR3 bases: TGCAGCGTTGAAGGTACAGGCGCTAGCACAGATACGCAGTATTTT.

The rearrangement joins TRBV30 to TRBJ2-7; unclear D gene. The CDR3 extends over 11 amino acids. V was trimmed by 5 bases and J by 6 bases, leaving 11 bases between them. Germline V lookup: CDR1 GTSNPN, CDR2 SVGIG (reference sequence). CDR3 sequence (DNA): TGTGCCTGGTCCCGAGGAGCCGAGCAGTACTTC. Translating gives CAWSRGAEQYF.

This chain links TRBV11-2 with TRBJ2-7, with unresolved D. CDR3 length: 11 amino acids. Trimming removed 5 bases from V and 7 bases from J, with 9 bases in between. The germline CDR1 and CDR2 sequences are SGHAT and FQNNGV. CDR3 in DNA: TGTGCCAGCAGCACATCTGGGGAGCAGTACTTC. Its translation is CASSTSGEQYF.

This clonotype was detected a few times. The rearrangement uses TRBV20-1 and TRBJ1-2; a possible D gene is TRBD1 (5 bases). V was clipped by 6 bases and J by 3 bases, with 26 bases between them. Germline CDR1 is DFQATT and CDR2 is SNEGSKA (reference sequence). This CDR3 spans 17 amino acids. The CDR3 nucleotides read TGCAGTGCCCACGATGTGGGGTGGAGGACCAGGGACTATGGCTACACCTTC. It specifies CSAHDVGWRTRDYGYTF.

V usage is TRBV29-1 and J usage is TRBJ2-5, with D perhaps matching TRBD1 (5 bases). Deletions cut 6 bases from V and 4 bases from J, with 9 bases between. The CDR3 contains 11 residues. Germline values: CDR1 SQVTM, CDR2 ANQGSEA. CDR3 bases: TGCAGCGTACGCCAGGGAGAGACCCAGTACTTC. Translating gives CSVRQGETQYF.

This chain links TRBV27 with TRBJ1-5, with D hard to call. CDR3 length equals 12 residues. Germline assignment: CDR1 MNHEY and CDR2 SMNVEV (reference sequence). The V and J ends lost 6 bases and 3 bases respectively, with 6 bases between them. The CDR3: CASRAPNQPQHF. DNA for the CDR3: TGTGCCAGCAGGGCACCCAATCAGCCCCAGCATTTT.

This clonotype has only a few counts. CDR3 bases: TGTGCCAGCAGCGTAGATCCTAGCGGGGATTTCGGGGAGCTGTTTTTT. Amino acids: CASSVDPSGDFGELFF. This rearrangement joins TRBV9 to TRBJ2-2, with 9 bases identical to TRBD2. Germline V gene sequence: CDR1 SGDLS, CDR2 YYNGEE. The CDR3 has 16 residues. The junction had 7 bases not matched to a gene; V was cut back by 0 bases and J by 7 bases.

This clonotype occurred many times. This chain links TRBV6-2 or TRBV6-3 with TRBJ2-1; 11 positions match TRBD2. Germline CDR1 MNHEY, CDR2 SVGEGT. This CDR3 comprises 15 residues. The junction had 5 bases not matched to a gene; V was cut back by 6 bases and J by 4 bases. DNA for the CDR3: TGTGCCAGCAGCTTAGCGGGGGGGATATACAATGAGCAGTTCTTC. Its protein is CASSLAGGIYNEQFF.

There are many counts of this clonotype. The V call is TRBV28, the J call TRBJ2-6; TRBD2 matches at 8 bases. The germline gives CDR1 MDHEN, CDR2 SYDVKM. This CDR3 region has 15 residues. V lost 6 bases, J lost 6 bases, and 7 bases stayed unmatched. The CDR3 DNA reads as TGTGCCAGCAGCTCCCTGCGGGGGGCGGCCAACGTCCTGACTTTC. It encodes CASSSLRGAANVLTF. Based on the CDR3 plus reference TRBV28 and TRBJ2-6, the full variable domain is DVKVTQSSRYLVKRTGEKVFLECVQDMDHENMFWYRQDPGLGLRLIYFSYDVKMKEKGDIPEGYSVSREKKERFSLILESASTNQTSMYLCASSSLRGAANVLTFGAGSRLTVL.

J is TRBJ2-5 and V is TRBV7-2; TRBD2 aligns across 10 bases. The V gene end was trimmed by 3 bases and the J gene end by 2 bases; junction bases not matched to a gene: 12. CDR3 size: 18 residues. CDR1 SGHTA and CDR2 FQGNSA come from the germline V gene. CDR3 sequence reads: CASSFGVGLAGGQETQYF. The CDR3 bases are TGTGCCAGCAGCTTTGGGGTGGGCTTAGCGGGAGGACAAGAGACCCAGTACTTC.

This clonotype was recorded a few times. This CDR3 is CASSLVGTGNTIYF. The CDR3 DNA reads as TGTGCCAGCAGCTTAGTAGGGACTGGAAACACCATATATTTT. The gene calls are TRBV11-2 and TRBJ1-3; D gene unclear. V dropped 1 base and J dropped 2 bases, with 6 bases sitting between them. Germline V gene sequence: CDR1 SGHAT, CDR2 FQNNGV. The CDR3 sequence is 14 residues long.

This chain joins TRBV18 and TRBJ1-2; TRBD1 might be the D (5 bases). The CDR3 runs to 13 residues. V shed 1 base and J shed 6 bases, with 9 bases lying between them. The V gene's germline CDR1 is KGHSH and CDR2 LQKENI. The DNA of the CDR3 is TGTGCCAGCTCACCACGGGGACGGGATGGCTACACCTTC. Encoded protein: CASSPRGRDGYTF.

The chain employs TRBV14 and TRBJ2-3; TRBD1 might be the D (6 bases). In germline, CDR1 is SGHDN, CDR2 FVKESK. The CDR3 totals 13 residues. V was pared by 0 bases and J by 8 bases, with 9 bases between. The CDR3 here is CASSQEGRGTQYF. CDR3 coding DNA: TGTGCCAGCAGCCAAGAAGGCAGGGGTACGCAGTATTTT.

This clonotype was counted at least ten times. CDR3: CASSFGDVEQFF. The CDR3 nucleotides are TGTGCCAGCAGTTTTGGGGACGTAGAGCAGTTCTTC. The chain links TRBV12-3 or TRBV12-4 to TRBJ2-1; D is perhaps TRBD1 or TRBD2 (5 bases each). The CDR3 totals 12 residues. The ends were cut back, 3 bases at V and 10 bases at J, with 10 bases in the middle.

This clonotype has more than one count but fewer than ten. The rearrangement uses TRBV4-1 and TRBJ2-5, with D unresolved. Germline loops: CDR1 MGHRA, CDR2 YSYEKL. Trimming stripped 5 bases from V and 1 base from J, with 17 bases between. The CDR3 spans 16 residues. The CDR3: CASSIRLQTFQETQYF. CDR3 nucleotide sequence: TGCGCCAGCAGCATACGCTTGCAAACCTTCCAAGAGACCCAGTACTTC.

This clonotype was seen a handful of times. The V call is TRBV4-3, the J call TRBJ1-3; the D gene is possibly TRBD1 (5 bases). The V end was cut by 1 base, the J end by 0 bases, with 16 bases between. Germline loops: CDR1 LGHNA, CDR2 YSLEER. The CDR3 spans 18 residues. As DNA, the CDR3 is TGCGCCAGCAGCCAAGTCCCGACGGGGACCTACTCTGGAAACACCATATATTTT. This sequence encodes CASSQVPTGTYSGNTIYF.

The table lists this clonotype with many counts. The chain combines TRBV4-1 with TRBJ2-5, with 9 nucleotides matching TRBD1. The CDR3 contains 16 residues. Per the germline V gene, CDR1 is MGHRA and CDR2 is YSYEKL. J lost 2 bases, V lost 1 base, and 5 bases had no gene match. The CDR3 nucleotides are TGCGCCAGCAGCCAAGCCATGGGGACAGGGCAAGAGACCCAGTACTTC. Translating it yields CASSQAMGTGQETQYF.

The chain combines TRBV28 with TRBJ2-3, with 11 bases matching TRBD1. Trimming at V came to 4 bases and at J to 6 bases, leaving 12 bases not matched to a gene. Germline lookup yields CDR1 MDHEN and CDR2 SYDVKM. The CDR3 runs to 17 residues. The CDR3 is CASSSHPGQGAEDTQYF. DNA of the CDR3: TGTGCCAGCAGTTCGCATCCCGGACAGGGGGCTGAGGATACGCAGTATTTT. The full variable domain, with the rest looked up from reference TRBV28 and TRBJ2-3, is DVKVTQSSRYLVKRTGEKVFLECVQDMDHENMFWYRQDPGLGLRLIYFSYDVKMKEKGDIPEGYSVSREKKERFSLILESASTNQTSMYLCASSSHPGQGAEDTQYFGPGTRLTVL.

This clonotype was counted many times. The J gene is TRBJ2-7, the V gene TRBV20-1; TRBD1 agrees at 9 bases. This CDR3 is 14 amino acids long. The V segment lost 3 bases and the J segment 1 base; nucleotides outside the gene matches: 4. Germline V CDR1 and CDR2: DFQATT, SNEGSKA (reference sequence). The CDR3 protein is CSASETGGSYEQYF. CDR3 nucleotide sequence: TGCAGTGCTAGCGAGACAGGGGGTTCCTACGAGCAGTACTTC.

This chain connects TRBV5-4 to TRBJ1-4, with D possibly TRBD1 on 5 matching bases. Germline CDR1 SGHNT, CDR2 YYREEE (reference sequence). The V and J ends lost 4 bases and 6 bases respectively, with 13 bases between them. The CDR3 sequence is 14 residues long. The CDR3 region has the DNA TGTGCCAGCAGCCCGCAGGGAGTCGATGAAAAACTGTTTTTT. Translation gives CASSPQGVDEKLFF. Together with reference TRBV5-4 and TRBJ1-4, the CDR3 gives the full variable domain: ETGVTQSPTHLIKTRGQQVTLRCSSQSGHNTVSWYQQALGQGPQFIFQYYREEENGRGNFPPRFSGLQFPNYSSELNVNALELDDSALYLCASSPQGVDEKLFFGSGTQLSVL.